These 23 T cell receptor beta chains were sequenced from one sample in a study of siplizumab effects on memory and regulatory T cells. The table came from immunoSEQ multiplex PCR; TCRdb's copy has only in-frame clones and leaves some out. The sample lists some 100,000 clones; 80% to 95% were seen once. Specimen: CD4+ T cells sorted from blood. These TCRs come from a human donor in good health. Some clones in this sample may be carry-over from other donors' samples.

The chain uses TRBV9 and TRBJ2-1, with 13 bases identical to TRBD2. J gave up 8 bases and V 4 bases, and 9 bases lay outside the gene matches. In germline, CDR1 is SGDLS, CDR2 YYNGEE. CDR3 length: 16 amino acids. The CDR3 region has the DNA TGTGCCAGCAGCCTAAGGACTAGCGGGAGTGTCTATGAGCAGTTCTTC. Protein product: CASSLRTSGSVYEQFF.

This clone has a handful of counts. This sequence joins TRBV10-1 and TRBJ2-1, with D perhaps matching TRBD2 (6 bases). V lost 4 bases to trimming and J lost 5 bases, with 18 bases between them. Germline V gene data show CDR1 as WNHNN and CDR2 as SYGVQD (reference sequence). This CDR3 is 16 amino acids long. Here the CDR3 DNA reads TGCGCCAGCAGTGCCTCTGCGACGACGGGAGACAATGAGCAGTTCTTC. This translates into CASSASATTGDNEQFF.

V and J are TRBV6-4 and TRBJ2-3; D is unresolved. The CDR3 is 13 amino acids. The germline V and J ends were trimmed by 5 bases and 0 bases, with 6 bases remaining between them. Germline V gene lookup returns CDR1 MRHNA and CDR2 SNTAGT. In DNA, the CDR3 is TGTGCCAGCAGTACGATCAGCACAGATACGCAGTATTTT. This translates into CASSTISTDTQYF.

The chain is built from TRBV9 and TRBJ2-1; D unclear. The V gene's germline CDR1 is SGDLS and CDR2 YYNGEE. V shed 3 bases and J shed 5 bases, with 15 bases lying between them. The CDR3 length is 15 residues. The DNA for the CDR3 is TGTGCCAGCAGCGCCGGGCAAACGGTGCACAATGAGCAGTTCTTC. Translation: CASSAGQTVHNEQFF.

Note on this clone: The identical CDR3 is also encoded by other nucleotide sequences in the sample. V and J are TRBV28 and TRBJ2-7; D is unclear. Trimming shortened V by 4 bases and J by 3 bases, and 4 bases separated the two germline ends. Per germline, CDR1 MDHEN and CDR2 SYDVKM. The CDR3 has 11 residues. CDR3 DNA: TGTGCCAGCAGTTCGAGCTACGAGCAGTACTTC. Translated, it gives CASSSSYEQYF.

The V and J genes are TRBV7-9 and TRBJ2-3; 13 nucleotides line up with TRBD2. J gave up 2 bases and V 4 bases, and 3 bases lay outside the gene matches. Germline CDR1 reads SEHNR; CDR2 reads FQNEAQ (reference sequence). This CDR3 region has 16 residues. The CDR3 reads CASSSGTSGNTDTQYF. The CDR3 nucleotides read TGTGCCAGCAGCTCCGGGACTAGCGGGAACACAGATACGCAGTATTTT.

The rearrangement joins TRBV5-6 to TRBJ2-7, with 8 bases identical to TRBD1. The V and J ends lost 6 bases and 2 bases, in that order; junction bases with no gene match: 7. Germline V gene data show CDR1 as SGHDT and CDR2 as YYEEEE. The CDR3 runs 14 residues. CDR3 amino acids: CASTHWTGTYEQYF. The CDR3 coding sequence is TGTGCCAGCACTCATTGGACAGGGACCTACGAGCAGTACTTC. The entire variable domain, with the rest obtained from reference TRBV5-6 and TRBJ2-7, is as follows: DAGVTQSPTHLIKTRGQQVTLRCSPKSGHDTVSWYQQALGQGPQFIFQYYEEEERQRGNFPDRFSGHQFPNYSSELNVNALLLGDSALYLCASTHWTGTYEQYFGPGTRLTVT.

V gene TRBV27 combines with J gene TRBJ1-4; 8 bases are shared with TRBD1. The CDR3 runs 14 residues. The V gene's germline CDR1 is MNHEY and CDR2 SMNVEV (reference sequence). Trimming at V came to 2 bases and at J to 5 bases, leaving 1 base not matched to a gene. The CDR3 coding sequence is TGTGCCAGCAGTTTAAACAGGGGGAATGAAAAACTGTTTTTT. Amino acids: CASSLNRGNEKLFF. The entire variable domain, with the rest obtained from reference TRBV27 and TRBJ1-4, is as follows: EAQVTQNPRYLITVTGKKLTVTCSQNMNHEYMSWYRQDPGLGLRQIYYSMNVEVTDKGDVPEGYKVSRKEKRNFPLILESPSPNQTSLYFCASSLNRGNEKLFFGSGTQLSVL.

The chain uses TRBV18 and TRBJ2-7, with TRBD1 identical over 10 bases. Germline-derived CDR1 and CDR2 are KGHSH and LQKENI. Trimming removed 1 base from V and 4 bases from J; junction bases left unmatched: 1. The CDR3 is 14 residues long. This CDR3 reads CASSPRTGGYEQYF. The CDR3 DNA reads TGTGCCAGCTCACCACGGACAGGGGGGTACGAGCAGTACTTC.

The CDR3 loop is CASRIKKGLNTEAFF. The CDR3 nucleotides read TGTGCCAGTAGAATAAAAAAGGGGTTGAACACTGAAGCTTTCTTT. The gene calls are TRBV19 and TRBJ1-1; TRBD1 is a possible D gene (5 bases). The CDR3 runs to 15 residues. Trimming cost V 6 bases and J 0 bases, with 14 bases left between them. Germline-derived CDR1 and CDR2 are LNHDA and SQIVND (reference sequence).

This clone occurred once. V usage is TRBV5-1 and J usage is TRBJ2-7, with TRBD2 matching 16 bases. This CDR3 comprises 17 residues. The junction had 4 bases not matched to a gene; V was cut back by 4 bases and J by 0 bases. Germline CDR1 reads SGHRS; CDR2 reads YFSETQ. The CDR3 DNA is TGCGCCAGCAGCCTGGGACTAGCGGGAGGGCCCTCCTACGAGCAGTACTTC. Translation: CASSLGLAGGPSYEQYF. The whole variable domain, remainder taken from reference TRBV5-1 and TRBJ2-7, is KAGVTQTPRYLIKTRGQQVTLSCSPISGHRSVSWYQQTPGQGLQFLFEYFSETQRNKGNFPGRFSGRQFSNSRSEMNVSTLELGDSALYLCASSLGLAGGPSYEQYFGPGTRLTVT.

The chain couples TRBV2 to TRBJ2-4; D might be TRBD1 (5 bases). The CDR3 contains 16 residues. The V end was cut by 4 bases, the J end by 0 bases, with 13 bases between. CDR1 and CDR2 from the germline V gene are SNHLY and FYNNEI. CDR3 protein: CASSAGHPIAKNIQYF. The CDR3 DNA reads as TGTGCCAGCAGTGCCGGACATCCTATAGCCAAAAACATTCAGTACTTC.

The chain has TRBV11-3 and TRBJ2-2; D gene unclear. Germline V gene data show CDR1 as SGHNT and CDR2 as YENEEA. The ends were cut back, 3 bases at V and 7 bases at J, with 9 bases in the middle. This CDR3 spans 13 amino acids. The CDR3 sequence: CASSFTTGGELFF. CDR3 DNA sequence: TGTGCCAGCAGCTTCACTACGGGCGGGGAGCTGTTTTTT.

This clone was found once. The V gene is TRBV29-1, the J gene TRBJ2-1; 13 nucleotides line up with TRBD2. V lost 7 bases, J lost 8 bases, and 8 bases stayed unmatched. The CDR3 sequence is 14 residues long. The germline gives CDR1 SQVTM, CDR2 ANQGSEA. CDR3 amino acids: CSGLGGLAGYEQFF. Here the CDR3 DNA reads TGCAGCGGGTTAGGGGGACTAGCGGGATATGAGCAGTTCTTC.

The chain couples TRBV6-5 to TRBJ2-4; D not certain. V lost 6 bases and J 5 bases, leaving 8 bases between the germline ends. This CDR3 has 12 residues. Per germline, CDR1 MNHEY and CDR2 SVGAGI. The CDR3: CASRSPENIQYF. In nucleotides, the CDR3 is TGTGCCAGCAGGAGCCCCGAAAACATTCAGTACTTC.

The rearrangement joins TRBV19 to TRBJ2-6, with a weak D call TRBD1 (5 bases). The CDR3 has 15 residues. CDR1 is LNHDA, CDR2 SQIVND, per germline (reference sequence). With 2 bases removed from V and 2 bases from J, the gap between germline ends came to 7 bases. CDR3 region: CASSISRAGANVLTF. For the CDR3, the DNA is TGTGCCAGTAGTATATCCAGGGCTGGGGCCAACGTCCTGACTTTC.

The V call is TRBV7-3, the J call TRBJ1-1, with 7 bases aligning to TRBD1. The germline V gene encodes CDR1 SGHTA and CDR2 FQGTGA. V shed 0 bases and J 4 bases; nucleotides not matched to a gene: 2. The CDR3 has 14 residues. CDR3 sequence (DNA): TGTGCCAGCAGCTTAACGGCAGGGGGCACTGAAGCTTTCTTT. Amino acid sequence: CASSLTAGGTEAFF.

The chain combines TRBV19 with TRBJ1-1; D is ambiguous. Trimming stripped 1 base from V and 3 bases from J, with 9 bases between. The CDR3 is 14 amino acids. The germline V gene has CDR1 LNHDA and CDR2 SQIVND (reference sequence). CDR3 nucleotides: TGTGCCAGTAGTATAGTGGGGATGGACACTGAAGCTTTCTTT. It specifies CASSIVGMDTEAFF. The whole variable domain, filled in from reference TRBV19 and TRBJ1-1, reads DGGITQSPKYLFRKEGQNVTLSCEQNLNHDAMYWYRQDPGQGLRLIYYSQIVNDFQKGDIAEGYSVSREKKESFPLTVTSAQKNPTAFYLCASSIVGMDTEAFFGQGTRLTVV.

The chain joins TRBV19 to TRBJ2-7; D perhaps matches TRBD2 (5 bases). V was shortened by 0 bases and J by 0 bases, with 9 bases between the two germline ends. Germline V lookup: CDR1 LNHDA, CDR2 SQIVND (reference sequence). The CDR3 runs to 15 residues. CDR3 DNA: TGTGCCAGTAGTATAGACAGCGGACCCTCCTACGAGCAGTACTTC. Its translation is CASSIDSGPSYEQYF.

The chain joins TRBV19 to TRBJ2-7; a possible D gene is TRBD1 (6 bases). The CDR3 loop spans 14 amino acids. V lost 7 bases and J lost 0, with 13 bases in between. Germline lookup yields CDR1 LNHDA and CDR2 SQIVND (reference sequence). CDR3 residues: CASNRQVNSYEQYF. The CDR3 region has the DNA TGTGCCAGTAACCGACAGGTAAACTCCTACGAGCAGTACTTC.

This clone occurred once. The chain uses TRBV25-1 and TRBJ2-5; TRBD2 might be the D (6 bases). Trimming took 4 bases from V and 2 from J, leaving 8 bases between them. Germline CDR1 is MGHDK and CDR2 is SYGVNS. This CDR3 is built from 13 residues. CDR3 bases: TGTGCCAGCAGTGCAAGCGGGCAAGAGACCCAGTACTTC. Translated: CASSASGQETQYF.

V usage is TRBV6-6 and J usage is TRBJ2-5; D is uncertain. The germline V gene encodes CDR1 MNHNY and CDR2 SVGAGI (reference sequence). The CDR3 extends over 13 amino acids. With 0 bases removed from V and 2 bases from J, the gap between germline ends came to 4 bases. The CDR3 spells CASSYSGQETQYF. CDR3 DNA: TGTGCCAGCAGTTACTCGGGGCAAGAGACCCAGTACTTC.

This rearrangement joins TRBV18 to TRBJ2-1; D is perhaps TRBD2 (5 bases). V was trimmed by 0 bases and J by 3 bases, leaving 9 bases between them. The CDR3 extends over 15 amino acids. Germline CDR1 is KGHSH and CDR2 is LQKENI. The CDR3 reads CASSPPGGSYNEQFF. CDR3 coding DNA: TGTGCCAGCTCACCACCTGGTGGGAGCTACAATGAGCAGTTCTTC.